One and the same sample provided the 2 T cell receptor beta chains below, sequenced in a study of tumor-infiltrating lymphocytes in primary liver carcinoma. The input was 500 ng total RNA; TCR beta cDNA was made from it with a constant-region primer. Investigators got TCR beta libraries out of three nested multiplex PCR rounds, done with slightly modified ARM-PCR. Rounds one and two of PCR, each of about 10 cycles, were primed with TRBV1-TRBV30 forward primers and a C-beta reverse primer. MiXCR, applied by TCRdb to the multiplex PCR reads, yields one record per CDR3 protein. The sample carries 300,000 to 400,000 distinct CDR3 sequences, roughly two thirds recorded once. Germline DNA was also extracted, with blood RNA taken from unsorted whole blood. Sequenced: peripheral blood. The receptors were sampled from a man in his forties with primary liver carcinoma and hepatitis B virus infection.

This clonotype came up many times. The chain recombines TRBV6-5 with TRBJ2-7; D gene unclear. Germline lookup yields CDR1 MNHEY and CDR2 SVGAGI. The length of the CDR3 is 15 residues. Trimming left V 0 bases short and J 0 bases short, with 9 bases between. This CDR3 reads CASSYSNSYSYEQYF. The CDR3 DNA follows: TGTGCCAGCAGTTACTCGAATAGCTACTCCTACGAGCAGTACTTC.

This clonotype was recorded many times. The chain employs TRBV4-1 and TRBJ1-3; no definite D call. V gave up 2 bases and J gave up 0 bases, with 20 bases separating them. Germline CDR1 is MGHRA and CDR2 is YSYEKL. The CDR3 is 19 amino acids. CDR3: CASSQHYKDGVSSGNTIYF. For the CDR3, the DNA is TGCGCCAGCAGCCAACATTATAAGGACGGCGTCTCCTCTGGAAACACCATATATTTT.